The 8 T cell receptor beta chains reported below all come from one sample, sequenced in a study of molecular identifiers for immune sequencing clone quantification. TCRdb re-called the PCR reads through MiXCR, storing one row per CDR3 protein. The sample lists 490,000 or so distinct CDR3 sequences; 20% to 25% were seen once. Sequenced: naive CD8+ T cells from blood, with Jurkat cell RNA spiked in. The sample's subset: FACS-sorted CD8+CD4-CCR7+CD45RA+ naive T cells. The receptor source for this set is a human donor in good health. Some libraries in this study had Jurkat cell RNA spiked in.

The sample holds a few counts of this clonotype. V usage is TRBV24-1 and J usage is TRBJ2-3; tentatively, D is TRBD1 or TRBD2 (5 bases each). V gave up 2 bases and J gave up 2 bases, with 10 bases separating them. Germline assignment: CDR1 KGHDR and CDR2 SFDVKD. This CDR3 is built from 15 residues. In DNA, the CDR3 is TGTGCCACCAGTGATTGGGACGGTTACACAGATACGCAGTATTTT. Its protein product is CATSDWDGYTDTQYF.

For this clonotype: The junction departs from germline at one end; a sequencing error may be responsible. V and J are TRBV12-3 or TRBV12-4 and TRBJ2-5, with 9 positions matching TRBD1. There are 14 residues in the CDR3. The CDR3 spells CASSSTGGQGTQYF. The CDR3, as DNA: TGTGCCAGCAGTAGTACAGGGGGCCAAGGGACCCAGTACTTC.

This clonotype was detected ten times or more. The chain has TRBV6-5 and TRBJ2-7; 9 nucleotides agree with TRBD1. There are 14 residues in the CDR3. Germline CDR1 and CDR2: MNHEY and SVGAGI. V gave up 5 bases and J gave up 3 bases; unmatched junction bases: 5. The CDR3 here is CASSGGTGHYEQYF. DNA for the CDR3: TGTGCCAGCAGTGGGGGGACAGGGCACTACGAGCAGTACTTC.

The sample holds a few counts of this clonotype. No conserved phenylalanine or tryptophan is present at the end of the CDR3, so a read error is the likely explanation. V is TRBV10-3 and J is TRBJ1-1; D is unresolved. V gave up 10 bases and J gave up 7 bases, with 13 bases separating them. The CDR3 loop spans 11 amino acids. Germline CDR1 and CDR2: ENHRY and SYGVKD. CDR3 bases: TGTGCCACCGACTATAACGGTGAAGCTTTCCTT. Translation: CATDYNGEAFL.

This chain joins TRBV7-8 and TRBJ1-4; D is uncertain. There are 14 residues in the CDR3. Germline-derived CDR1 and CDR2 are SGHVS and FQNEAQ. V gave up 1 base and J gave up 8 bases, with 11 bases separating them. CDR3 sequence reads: CASSLGGFEEKLFF. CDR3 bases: TGTGCCAGCAGCTTAGGAGGATTTGAGGAAAAACTGTTTTTT.

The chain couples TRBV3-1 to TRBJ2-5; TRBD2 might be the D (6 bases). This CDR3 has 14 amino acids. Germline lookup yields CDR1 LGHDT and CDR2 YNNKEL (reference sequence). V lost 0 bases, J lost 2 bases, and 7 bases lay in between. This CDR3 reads CASSQELAQETQYF. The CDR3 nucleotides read TGTGCCAGCAGCCAAGAACTAGCACAAGAGACCCAGTACTTC.

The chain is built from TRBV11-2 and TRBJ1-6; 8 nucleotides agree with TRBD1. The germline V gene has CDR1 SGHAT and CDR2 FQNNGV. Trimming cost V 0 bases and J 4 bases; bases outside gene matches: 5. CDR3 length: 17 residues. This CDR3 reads CASSLEGGTGYNSPLHF. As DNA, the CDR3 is TGTGCCAGCAGCTTAGAGGGGGGGACAGGTTATAATTCACCCCTCCACTTT.

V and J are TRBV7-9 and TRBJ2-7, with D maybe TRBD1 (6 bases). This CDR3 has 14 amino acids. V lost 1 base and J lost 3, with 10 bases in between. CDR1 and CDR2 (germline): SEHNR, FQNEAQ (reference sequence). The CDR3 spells CASSLELGGYEQYF. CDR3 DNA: TGTGCCAGCAGCTTAGAGCTAGGGGGCTACGAGCAGTACTTC.